This T cell receptor (beta chain) is from a study of cytomegalovirus exposure and HLA in healthy donors. It was with 60 Vbeta and 13 Jbeta primers that the PCR ran. Some clones are missing from TCRdb's copy, which holds only in-frame ones; the method was immunoSEQ multiplex PCR. The data show around 190,000 clones, almost 80% seen once. Trimming took off 10 bases at V and 4 bases at J, with 15 bases between the two ends. CDR1 and CDR2 from the germline V gene are SGHNT and YYREEE (reference sequence). The CDR3 contains 12 residues. Sequenced material: PBMCs. The genes are TRBV5-4 and TRBJ2-7, with TRBD2 as a possible D gene (5 bases). The source is a woman younger than 30 in good health and CMV-seronegative. Here the CDR3 DNA reads TGTGCCCTCTCCGGGGATGGTTACGAGCAGTACTTC. The encoded protein is CALSGDGYEQYF.